This record concerns one T cell receptor beta chain sequence. The protocol was immunoSEQ multiplex PCR, while the TCRdb copy is restricted to in-frame clones and leaves out a portion. The data hold 110,000 or so clones, with around 83% observed a single time. This entry comes from a study of T cell responses to AZD1222 COVID-19 vaccine. The sequence derives from an adult who received the AZD1222 COVID-19 vaccine. The sample was peripheral blood, taken 28 days after the second AZD1222 dose.

In nucleotides, the CDR3 is TGTGCCAGCAGCTTGGCACTAGCGGGGGGTTCCTACAATGAGCAGTTCTTC. Protein: CASSLALAGGSYNEQFF. The chain uses TRBV5-6 and TRBJ2-1, with 12 bases fitting TRBD2. Germline V gives CDR1 SGHDT, CDR2 YYEEEE. Trimming removed 0 bases from V and 1 base from J; junction bases left unmatched: 2. The CDR3 runs to 17 residues.